Following are 31 T cell receptor beta chains from one sample sequenced in a study of beta chain features in type 1 diabetes (dated by TCRdb to 2017 to 2018). The method was the immunoSEQ multiplex PCR assay. The High Capacity cDNA Reverse Transcription Kit was used to reverse transcribe all of the isolated RNA, meaning that expressed TCRB transcripts were what got sequenced. TCRdb took over this immuneACCESS table, retaining in-frame rearrangements with V and J assigned. Such tables are incomplete; in checked studies, under half of the missing clones stem from an unresolved V gene, and the remainder is unexplained. Present in this sample are about 150,000 clones, 9% of which were seen just once. Jointly, the top ten make up 0.7% of the sample. Here is what the overall study found, with its caveats: A moderate but significant shortening of TCRB CDR3 length was observed in type 1 diabetes patients in all four CD4+ subsets.

What these receptors recognize is not known. Specimen: central memory CD4+ T cells from blood. The receptor source for this set is a woman younger than 45 with type 1 diabetes.

This clone has only a few counts. The chain uses TRBV7-6 and TRBJ2-5, with TRBD2 as a possible D gene (5 bases). This CDR3 comprises 15 residues. V shed 2 bases and J shed 5 bases, with 15 bases lying between them. Germline V lookup: CDR1 SGHVS, CDR2 FNYEAQ. The CDR3: CASSLTDGGGETQYF. CDR3 coding DNA: TGTGCCAGCAGCTTAACCGACGGAGGCGGGGAGACCCAGTACTTC.

The V gene is TRBV5-1, the J gene TRBJ2-4; D is possibly TRBD1 (6 bases). V lost 0 bases to trimming and J lost 9 bases, with 13 bases between them. This CDR3 contains 14 residues. The germline V gene has CDR1 SGHRS and CDR2 YFSETQ. CDR3 DNA sequence: TGCGCCAGCAGCTTGGAGGCCACCAGGGGCATTCAGTACTTC. Amino acid sequence: CASSLEATRGIQYF.

This clone was seen only a few times. The chain has TRBV19 and TRBJ2-1; 12 bases are a match to TRBD1. Germline-derived CDR1 and CDR2 are LNHDA and SQIVND (reference sequence). V lost 4 bases and J lost 5; bases outside the gene matches: 9. CDR3 length equals 17 residues. The CDR3 is CASSTLGTGGRDNEQFF. CDR3 sequence (DNA): TGTGCCAGTAGTACCCTCGGGACAGGGGGCAGGGACAATGAGCAGTTCTTC.

This clone was recorded at least ten times. This same CDR3 is encoded by further DNA sequences in the sample. The chain combines TRBV29-1 with TRBJ1-1, with 8 bases fitting TRBD1. Germline V lookup: CDR1 SQVTM, CDR2 ANQGSEA. This CDR3 is built from 12 residues. With 6 bases clipped from V and 4 bases from J, the junction kept 4 bases outside the gene matches. Here the CDR3 reads CSVGQGSTEAFF. Here the CDR3 DNA reads TGCAGCGTAGGACAGGGTTCCACTGAAGCTTTCTTT.

This clone was counted only a few times. The chain joins TRBV18 to TRBJ2-3; TRBD2 agrees at 8 bases. V shed 3 bases and J 4 bases; nucleotides not matched to a gene: 12. The CDR3 is made up of 17 amino acids. Per germline, CDR1 KGHSH and CDR2 LQKENI. As DNA, the CDR3 is TGTGCCAGCTCACCTAAATACAGGACTAGCCTGCCAGATACGCAGTATTTT. Protein: CASSPKYRTSLPDTQYF.

V and J are TRBV6-6 and TRBJ2-1; D might be TRBD1 (6 bases). The V end was cut by 1 base, the J end by 3 bases, with 10 bases between. The CDR3 sequence is 15 residues long. Looked up from germline, CDR1 is MNHNY and CDR2 is SVGAGI (reference sequence). This CDR3 reads CASSYYGTSYNEQFF. In nucleotides, the CDR3 is TGTGCCAGCAGTTACTACGGGACAAGCTACAATGAGCAGTTCTTC.

This clone was counted only a few times. This rearrangement joins TRBV9 to TRBJ1-2; 7 bases line up with TRBD1. With 1 base clipped from V and 5 bases from J, the junction kept 2 bases outside the gene matches. The germline V gene has CDR1 SGDLS and CDR2 YYNGEE. This CDR3 has 13 residues. The CDR3 protein is CASSVTGEYGYTF. In DNA, the CDR3 is TGTGCCAGCAGCGTAACAGGGGAATATGGCTACACCTTC.

This clone came up a few times. The chain joins TRBV28 to TRBJ2-7; 10 nucleotides match TRBD2. Germline assignment: CDR1 MDHEN and CDR2 SYDVKM. Trimming cost V 6 bases and J 2 bases; bases outside gene matches: 7. The CDR3 is made up of 15 amino acids. The CDR3 DNA sequence: TGTGCCAGCAGGCCCACTAGCGGGGCTACCTACGAGCAGTACTTC. Residues: CASRPTSGATYEQYF.

This chain uses TRBV10-1 with TRBJ1-2; D not resolved. Trimming pared 2 bases from V and 4 bases from J, leaving 8 bases between. Germline CDR1 and CDR2: WNHNN and SYGVQD (reference sequence). The CDR3 extends over 13 amino acids. The CDR3 protein is CASSEDWSYGYTF. In nucleotides, the CDR3 is TGCGCCAGCAGTGAGGACTGGAGCTATGGCTACACCTTC.

There are a few counts of this clone. The chain joins TRBV7-9 to TRBJ2-2; 7 bases agree with TRBD1. J was trimmed by 5 bases and V by 5 bases; bases with no gene match: 5. This CDR3 is built from 14 residues. Looked up from germline, CDR1 is SEHNR and CDR2 is FQNEAQ (reference sequence). The CDR3 nucleotides read TGTGCCAGCAGCCTAGGACAGGCAACCGGGGAGCTGTTTTTT. Translated, it gives CASSLGQATGELFF.

This clone was counted between two and nine times. The V gene is TRBV28, the J gene TRBJ1-4; D is perhaps TRBD1 (5 bases). The V and J ends lost 4 bases and 6 bases respectively, with 12 bases between them. Per the germline V gene, CDR1 is MDHEN and CDR2 is SYDVKM. The CDR3 consists of 14 residues. The chain's CDR3 is CASSSPGGDEKLFF. The CDR3, as DNA: TGTGCCAGCAGTTCCCCGGGGGGGGATGAAAAACTGTTTTTT.

This sequence joins TRBV23-1 and TRBJ1-1; 10 nucleotides agree with TRBD1. TRBV23-1 counts as an open reading frame of uncertain function. Germline trimming cut 7 bases from V and 6 bases from J; bases unmatched to any gene: 8. This CDR3 has 14 amino acids. The DNA for the CDR3 is TGCGCCAGCACCCGACAGGGGGCGGGTGCTGAAGCTTTCTTT. This encodes CASTRQGAGAEAFF.

This clone was seen only a few times. One junction end disagrees with the germline gene, perhaps due to a read error. This chain uses TRBV7-7 with TRBJ2-1; 16 bases are shared with TRBD2. CDR1 SSHAT and CDR2 FNYEAQ come from the germline V gene (reference sequence). CDR3 size: 16 residues. The DNA of the CDR3 is TGTGCTAGCAGCCCGGGACTAGCGGGAGGGGTTTATGAGCAGTTCTTC. The encoded protein is CASSPGLAGGVYEQFF.

This clone turned up a few times. This chain links TRBV18 with TRBJ1-5; 8 positions match TRBD1. V dropped 4 bases and J dropped 6; count of bases not matched to a gene: 8. CDR3 length: 15 residues. Germline V gene lookup returns CDR1 KGHSH and CDR2 LQKENI. The CDR3 DNA reads TGTGCCAGCTCACTAGGACAGGGTCTAGGTCAGCCCCAGCATTTT. This gives the protein CASSLGQGLGQPQHF.

The gene calls are TRBV7-9 and TRBJ1-4; 9 nucleotides line up with TRBD1. CDR3 length: 16 residues. V shed 3 bases, J shed 5 bases, and the junction held 7 bases outside the gene matches. CDR1 and CDR2 (germline): SEHNR, FQNEAQ (reference sequence). The DNA for the CDR3 is TGTGCCAGCAGCTTGCGTCCCGGGACAGGGAATGAAAAACTGTTTTTT. Residues: CASSLRPGTGNEKLFF.

This clone showed up just a few times. The V gene is TRBV29-1, the J gene TRBJ2-2; 10 bases fit TRBD2. The germline V gene encodes CDR1 SQVTM and CDR2 ANQGSEA. The V segment lost 5 bases and the J segment 8 bases; nucleotides outside the gene matches: 8. The CDR3 has 14 residues. CDR3 sequence reads: CSVQTSGALGELFF. DNA for the CDR3: TGCAGCGTTCAAACTAGCGGGGCTCTTGGGGAGCTGTTTTTT.

CDR3 nucleotides: TGTGCCAGCAGTGAGACGTGGACAGGGGATAGCAATCAGCCCCAGCATTTT. Translating gives CASSETWTGDSNQPQHF. J is TRBJ1-5 and V is TRBV2; the match to TRBD1 covers 9 bases. V lost 3 bases, J lost 0 bases, and 6 bases stayed unmatched. Germline V lookup: CDR1 SNHLY, CDR2 FYNNEI. The CDR3 consists of 17 residues.

There are a few counts of this clone. In DNA, the CDR3 is TGTGCCAGCAGTTATATGGCGGGAACCTACGAGCAGTACTTC. It codes for CASSYMAGTYEQYF. V is TRBV28 and J is TRBJ2-7; D may be TRBD2 (6 bases). The germline V gene has CDR1 MDHEN and CDR2 SYDVKM. Between the trimmed V and J ends, which lost 4 bases and 2 bases, there was a span of 12 bases. The CDR3 is 14 amino acids.

The V call is TRBV7-9, the J call TRBJ2-7, with a weak D call TRBD1 (7 bases). This CDR3 has 15 residues. Trimming shortened V by 7 bases and J by 5 bases, and 21 bases separated the two germline ends. Germline V gene sequence: CDR1 SEHNR, CDR2 FQNEAQ (reference sequence). CDR3 residues: CASTPSDRRVDEQYF. CDR3 DNA: TGTGCCAGCACCCCGTCGGACAGGAGGGTAGACGAGCAGTACTTC.

This clone was detected only a few times. This rearrangement joins TRBV10-3 to TRBJ2-1, with 7 bases identical to TRBD1. Germline V gene data show CDR1 as ENHRY and CDR2 as SYGVKD. V trimming: 3 bases; J trimming: 0 bases; junction bases outside the gene matches: 2. The CDR3 spans 15 residues. CDR3 DNA: TGTGCCATCAGTGAAAGGGACAGCTCCTACAATGAGCAGTTCTTC. Protein product: CAISERDSSYNEQFF.

The chain carries TRBV27 and TRBJ1-5; 7 bases are shared with TRBD1. The germline V gene has CDR1 MNHEY and CDR2 SMNVEV (reference sequence). The CDR3 spans 14 residues. V trimming: 5 bases; J trimming: 6 bases; junction bases outside the gene matches: 7. The DNA of the CDR3 is TGTGCCAGCAGTGAGACAGGGTTGGCTCAGCCCCAGCATTTT. This gives the protein CASSETGLAQPQHF.

Only a few counts were recorded for this clone. This chain links TRBV11-3 with TRBJ2-3; a weak D match, TRBD2 (5 bases). CDR1 is SGHNT, CDR2 YENEEA, per germline. V lost 1 base, J lost 4 bases, and 9 bases lay in between. This CDR3 spans 14 amino acids. The CDR3 nucleotides read TGTGCCAGCAGCTTAGGAGGGAATGCAGATACGCAGTATTTT. Its protein is CASSLGGNADTQYF.

The chain is built from TRBV15 and TRBJ2-5, with 7 bases matching TRBD2. The germline V gene encodes CDR1 LNHNV and CDR2 YYDKDF (reference sequence). CDR3 size: 15 residues. V lost 0 bases and J lost 1; bases outside the gene matches: 2. As DNA, the CDR3 is TGTGCCACCAGCAGAGAGCGGACTAGCCAAGAGACCCAGTACTTC. Translation: CATSRERTSQETQYF.

The chain combines TRBV25-1 with TRBJ2-5; TRBD2 is a possible D gene (7 bases). Per germline, CDR1 MGHDK and CDR2 SYGVNS. V was shortened by 4 bases and J by 5 bases, with 8 bases between the two germline ends. The CDR3 runs to 12 residues. This CDR3 is CASSGGGETQYF. CDR3 coding DNA: TGTGCCAGCAGTGGCGGGGGCGAGACCCAGTACTTC.

This rearrangement joins TRBV29-1 to TRBJ2-1, with D hard to call. Trimming removed 3 bases from V and 0 bases from J, with 9 bases in between. The germline V gene has CDR1 SQVTM and CDR2 ANQGSEA. There are 14 residues in the CDR3. CDR3: CSVDPGSSYNEQFF. CDR3 DNA sequence: TGCAGCGTTGACCCGGGTAGCTCCTACAATGAGCAGTTCTTC.

V usage is TRBV19 and J usage is TRBJ1-5; the D gene is possibly TRBD1 (5 bases). The V and J ends lost 8 bases and 3 bases respectively, with 8 bases between them. Looked up from germline, CDR1 is LNHDA and CDR2 is SQIVND (reference sequence). The CDR3 is 12 residues long. CDR3 in amino acids: CASRDFNQPQHF. The CDR3 region has the DNA TGTGCCAGTCGGGACTTCAATCAGCCCCAGCATTTT.

The chain carries TRBV5-1 and TRBJ2-1, with TRBD2 identical over 11 bases. The J segment lost 9 bases and the V segment lost 4 bases, leaving 12 bases of the junction unmatched. The germline V gene encodes CDR1 SGHRS and CDR2 YFSETQ. The CDR3 length is 16 residues. CDR3 region: CASSHGLAGGTVEQFF. The CDR3 region has the DNA TGCGCCAGCAGCCACGGACTAGCGGGCGGCACAGTTGAGCAGTTCTTC. The variable domain in full, completed from reference TRBV5-1 and TRBJ2-1, reads KAGVTQTPRYLIKTRGQQVTLSCSPISGHRSVSWYQQTPGQGLQFLFEYFSETQRNKGNFPGRFSGRQFSNSRSEMNVSTLELGDSALYLCASSHGLAGGTVEQFFGPGTRLTVL.

The V call is TRBV4-1, the J call TRBJ2-3; 8 nucleotides agree with TRBD2. V lost 3 bases to trimming and J lost 1 base; unmatched junction nucleotides: 3. CDR3 size: 15 residues. Germline V gene sequence: CDR1 MGHRA, CDR2 YSYEKL. CDR3 nucleotides: TGCGCCAGCAGCCACCAACTAGCGGGCACAGATACGCAGTATTTT. Translation gives CASSHQLAGTDTQYF.

This clone appeared a few times. The chain employs TRBV7-2 and TRBJ2-7; D might be TRBD1 (6 bases). V dropped 4 bases and J dropped 0 bases, with 10 bases sitting between them. CDR3 length: 14 amino acids. Per germline, CDR1 SGHTA and CDR2 FQGNSA. In DNA form, the CDR3 reads TGTGCCAGCAGCTACGGGACACACTCCTACGAGCAGTACTTC. This translates into CASSYGTHSYEQYF.

This clone came up a few times. The chain uses TRBV19 and TRBJ2-1; 9 bases are a match to TRBD1. Germline V gene data show CDR1 as LNHDA and CDR2 as SQIVND (reference sequence). With V trimmed by 4 bases and J by 0 bases, 4 bases remained unmatched. The CDR3 is 16 amino acids. Here the CDR3 reads CASSSLTGGSYNEQFF. CDR3 in DNA: TGTGCCAGTAGTAGCCTGACAGGGGGCTCCTACAATGAGCAGTTCTTC.

V gene TRBV13 combines with J gene TRBJ2-5, with TRBD2 as a possible D gene (6 bases). The CDR3 sequence is 12 residues long. Germline assignment: CDR1 PRHDT and CDR2 FYEKMQ (reference sequence). Between the trimmed V and J ends, which lost 5 bases and 13 bases, there was a span of 17 bases. For the CDR3, the DNA is TGTGCCAGCAGCCGGCGGGGCCGGGAATCGTACTTC. Amino acid sequence: CASSRRGRESYF.